This TCR beta chain was recorded in a study of long-term antiretroviral therapy in people with HIV (dated 2022 in TCRdb). About the full investigation: The earliest samples were collected roughly a decade before the 2015 WHO recommendation for immediate ART, at a time when ART was usually postponed until CD4 counts fell. Whether ART initiation and durable HIV suppression were associated with changes in peripheral blood TRB repertoire composition and diversity was tested in a retrospective serial study. A total of around 200 cryopreserved PBMC samples were contributed to the cohort by 30 adults with confirmed HIV infection, with samples collected serially over a mean of approximately six years (range 1-12). Of the approximately 30 participants with HIV, 10 to 11 were female. No cross-contamination during QIAcube processing turned up in test extractions that ran a monoclonal T-cell line alongside 30 to 35 polyclonal samples.

About this clone: Which antigen it targets is not known. No much larger clone exists at a distance of one base, and base qualities are not known.

What the research found in general, with its limitations: Compared with controls, HIV repertoires had narrower CDR3 length ranges, and the network structure pointed to an antigen-experienced repertoire that shifted only slightly toward naive after ART. Because pre-ART samples had limited cell numbers, profiling was done on unsorted PBMC rather than on sorted CD4+ and CD8+ T cells. Inferences about post-ART repertoire changes are limited because no data were available on ART adherence, viral resistance or therapy changes. At every time point, the repertoire was dominated by expanded TRB clones first identified before ART initiation, although this dominance fluctuated and, in many PLHIV, declined after ART. Because PBMC availability was limited, only the TCR beta chain was sequenced, with no alpha chain pairing. Starting ART was linked to a significant rise in TRB diversity, yet even with long-term ART the diversity remained significantly lower than in transplant donor controls. The samples span the years 2004 to 2017, and the ART regimens used at that time may not be as effective as current regimens.

Participants were included only if at least one PBMC sample before ART initiation and at least two post-ART samples were available. Every participant with HIV received treatment in the United States of America. Before DNA extraction, cryopreserved samples of roughly 1-10 million PBMC were thawed and washed. At the time of the earliest PBMC sample for each participant with HIV, ages ranged from 23 to 54 years. Per participant, PBMC samples came from 1-4 timepoints prior to ART initiation and 2-8 timepoints following ART initiation, for a median of 7 samples. For every participant, serial HIV viral load, CD4+ T-cell count, ART history and demographic data were obtained. Using a Qiagen kit on a QIAcube, genomic DNA was extracted from unsorted PBMC, with samples processed in batches of 12. Cut back by 0 bases and 7 bases, the V and J ends lie 17 bases apart. The CDR1 and CDR2 encoded by the germline V gene (reference sequence) are SGHNT and YYREEE. From cysteine to phenylalanine, the CDR3 is 15 amino acids long. The DNA shown is the 45-base CDR3, in frame from base 1.

Sequencing of the TRB variable region was done with the immunoSEQ hsTCRB v3.0 assay at survey level resolution. The targeted TRB sequencing depth was about 40,000-55,000 T-cell genomes per sample. TRB libraries were pooled and sequenced on an Illumina MiSeq using a v3 150-cycle kit. The study's processing was this. Repertoire analysis ran in R within a reproducible Nextflow workflow covering QC, data transformation and analysis. LymphoSeq2, an R package for exploring AIRR-Seq data, was used to implement the custom analyses. A handful of samples that produced fewer than 5000 total TRB sequences were removed, so some 190 HIV repertoires were analyzed. Among the roughly 190 retained HIV repertoires, 55 to 60 were collected before ART initiation and around 130 were collected after ART initiation. Each repertoire was downsampled to 5000 TRB nucleotide sequences, and summary statistics were averaged across 100 downsampling iterations. The analysis kept only TRB sequences whose CDR3 regions were at least seven amino acids long. Two measures captured diversity: a Shannon entropy-derived clonality score and the Gini coefficient. Repertoire networks linked the top 5000 CDR3 amino acid sequences whenever two sequences differed by an edit distance of one. For TRB CDR3 amino acid sequences, antigen specificity groups and MHC restriction were predicted with GLIPH2. To flag known associations with CMV, EBV, HIV or tissue antigens, CDR3 amino acid sequences were compared against VDJdb and McPAS-TCR. Pre-ART, post-ART and control groups were compared with Wilcoxon signed-rank tests and Holm-Bonferroni correction. Entries here come from immuneACCESS through TCRdb and include only in-frame sequences with V and J called. Some clones fail to appear in such tables; in the studies checked, an unresolved V gene covers under half of the shortfall, and the cause of the remainder is unknown. V and J calls and clone size follow that table, whereas D and trimming were derived from the DNA. The sample table lists 26,000 or so clones, about 84% of them with a count of one. The ten top clones hold roughly 10% of the sample.

This specimen consisted of unsorted PBMCs, obtained 0.8 years before starting antiretroviral therapy. The V and J genes are TRBV5-4 and TRBJ2-7; D gene: possibly TRBD2, on 6 matching bases. This clonotype originated in a man between 18 and 29 years old with HIV. The CDR3 is CASSLGDSRVPEQYF. The nucleotide sequence reads as follows: TGTGCCAGCAGCTTGGGGGACTCGAGGGTCCCGGAGCAGTACTTC.